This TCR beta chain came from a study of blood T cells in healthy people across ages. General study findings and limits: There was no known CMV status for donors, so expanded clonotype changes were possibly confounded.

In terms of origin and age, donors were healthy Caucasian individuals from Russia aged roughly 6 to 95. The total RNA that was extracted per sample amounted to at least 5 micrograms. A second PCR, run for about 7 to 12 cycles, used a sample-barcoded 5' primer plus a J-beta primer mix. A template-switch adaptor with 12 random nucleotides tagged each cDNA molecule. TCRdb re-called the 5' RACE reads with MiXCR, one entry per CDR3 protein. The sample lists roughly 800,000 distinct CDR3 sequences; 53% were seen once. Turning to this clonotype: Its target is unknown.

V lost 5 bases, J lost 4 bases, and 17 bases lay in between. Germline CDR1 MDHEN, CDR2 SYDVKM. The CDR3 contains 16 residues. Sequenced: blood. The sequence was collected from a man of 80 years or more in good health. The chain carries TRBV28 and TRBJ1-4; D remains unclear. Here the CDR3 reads CASSTAGEQDNEKLFF. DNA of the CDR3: TGTGCCAGCAGTACCGCCGGAGAGCAGGATAATGAAAAACTGTTTTTT.